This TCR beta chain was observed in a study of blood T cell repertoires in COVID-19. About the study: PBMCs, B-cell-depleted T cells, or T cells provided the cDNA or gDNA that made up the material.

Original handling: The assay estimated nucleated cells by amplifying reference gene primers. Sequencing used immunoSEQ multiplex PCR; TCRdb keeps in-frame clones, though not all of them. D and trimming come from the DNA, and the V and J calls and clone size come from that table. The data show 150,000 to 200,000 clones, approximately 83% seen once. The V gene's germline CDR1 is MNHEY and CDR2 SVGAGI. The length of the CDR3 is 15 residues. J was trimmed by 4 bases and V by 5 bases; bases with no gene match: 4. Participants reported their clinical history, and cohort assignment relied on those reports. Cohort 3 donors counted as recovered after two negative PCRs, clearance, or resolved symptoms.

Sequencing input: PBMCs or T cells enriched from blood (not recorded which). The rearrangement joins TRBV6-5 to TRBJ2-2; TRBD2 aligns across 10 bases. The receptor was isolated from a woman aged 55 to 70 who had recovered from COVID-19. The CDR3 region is CASSILAGATGELFF. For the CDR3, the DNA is TGTGCCAGCAGTATCCTAGCGGGGGCCACCGGGGAGCTGTTTTTT.